The 7 T cell receptor beta chains below all came from one sample that was sequenced in a study of blood T cell repertoires in COVID-19. Data came from immunoSEQ multiplex PCR; TCRdb stores just in-frame clones and leaves some out. Of more than 95,000 clones in the sample, roughly 83% were seen once. The sample taken for sequencing was peripheral blood. These receptors were collected from a woman aged 80 or over with active or convalescent COVID-19.

J is TRBJ2-1 and V is TRBV29-1, with TRBD2 matching 7 bases. The germline gives CDR1 SQVTM, CDR2 ANQGSEA. The CDR3 loop spans 15 amino acids. With 4 bases clipped from V and 0 bases from J, the junction kept 6 bases outside the gene matches. CDR3 loop: CSVVGLPSSYNEQFF. The CDR3 DNA reads TGCAGCGTTGTGGGACTACCGAGCTCCTACAATGAGCAGTTCTTC.

V usage is TRBV7-2 and J usage is TRBJ2-5; maybe TRBD1 (5 bases). Germline values: CDR1 SGHTA, CDR2 FQGNSA. This CDR3 is 16 amino acids long. V shed 3 bases and J shed 2 bases, with 16 bases lying between them. The CDR3 bases are TGTGCCAGCAGCTTTTCGTACAGGATATTTCAAGAGACCCAGTACTTC. This codes for CASSFSYRIFQETQYF.

V is TRBV30 and J is TRBJ2-1, with D unresolved. V was trimmed by 7 bases and J by 6 bases, leaving 7 bases between them. Germline lookup yields CDR1 GTSNPN and CDR2 SVGIG (reference sequence). The CDR3 loop spans 10 amino acids. CDR3 region: CAFLSNEQFF. The CDR3 bases are TGTGCCTTCCTTAGCAATGAGCAGTTCTTC.

V usage is TRBV5-6 and J usage is TRBJ1-4; D gene ambiguous. V shed 1 base and J shed 7 bases, with 20 bases lying between them. Germline lookup yields CDR1 SGHDT and CDR2 YYEEEE. This CDR3 comprises 17 residues. CDR3 protein: CASSLIGSAVVGEKLFF. CDR3 coding DNA: TGTGCCAGCAGCTTGATTGGCAGCGCAGTCGTGGGTGAAAAACTGTTTTTT. The entire variable domain, with the rest obtained from reference TRBV5-6 and TRBJ1-4, is as follows: DAGVTQSPTHLIKTRGQQVTLRCSPKSGHDTVSWYQQALGQGPQFIFQYYEEEERQRGNFPDRFSGHQFPNYSSELNVNALLLGDSALYLCASSLIGSAVVGEKLFFGSGTQLSVL.

The chain combines TRBV29-1 with TRBJ1-2; TRBD1 matches 8 bases. The CDR3 runs to 15 residues. V lost 4 bases and J lost 3; bases outside the gene matches: 10. Per the germline V gene, CDR1 is SQVTM and CDR2 is ANQGSEA. The CDR3 bases are TGCAGCGTTGCCCCCCCAGGGGGCAGCGACTATGGCTACACCTTC. As protein: CSVAPPGGSDYGYTF.

The chain recombines TRBV28 with TRBJ1-4; 11 nucleotides match TRBD1. J lost 10 bases, V lost 5 bases, and 12 bases had no gene match. CDR3 length equals 16 residues. Per germline, CDR1 MDHEN and CDR2 SYDVKM. CDR3 protein: CASSLIQDRGQVKLFF. Written as DNA, the CDR3 is TGTGCCAGCAGTCTGATCCAGGACAGGGGGCAGGTAAAACTGTTTTTT. Looking up the rest from reference TRBV28 and TRBJ1-4 gives the full variable domain: DVKVTQSSRYLVKRTGEKVFLECVQDMDHENMFWYRQDPGLGLRLIYFSYDVKMKEKGDIPEGYSVSREKKERFSLILESASTNQTSMYLCASSLIQDRGQVKLFFGSGTQLSVL.

V and J are TRBV7-2 and TRBJ1-2; D may be TRBD1 (5 bases). The CDR3 runs to 12 residues. Germline CDR1 reads SGHTA; CDR2 reads FQGNSA. Trimming took 4 bases from V and 3 from J, leaving 6 bases between them. DNA of the CDR3: TGTGCCAGCAGCTCAGGGTACTATGGCTACACCTTC. Its protein is CASSSGYYGYTF.